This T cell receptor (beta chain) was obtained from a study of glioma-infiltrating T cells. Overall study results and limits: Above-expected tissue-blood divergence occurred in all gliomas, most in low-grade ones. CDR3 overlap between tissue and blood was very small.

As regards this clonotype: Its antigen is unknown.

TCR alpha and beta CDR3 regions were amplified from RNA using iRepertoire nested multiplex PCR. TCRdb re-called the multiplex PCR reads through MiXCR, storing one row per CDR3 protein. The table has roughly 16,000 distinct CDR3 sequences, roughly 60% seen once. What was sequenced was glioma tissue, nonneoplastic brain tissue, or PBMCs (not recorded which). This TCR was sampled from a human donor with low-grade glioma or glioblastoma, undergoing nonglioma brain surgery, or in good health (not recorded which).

This chain's CDR3 is CASSATSGSGANVLTF. CDR3 DNA: TGTGCCAGCAGTGCCACCTCGGGTTCTGGGGCCAACGTCCTGACTTTC. This sequence joins TRBV6-1 and TRBJ2-6; no clear D. CDR3 length: 16 amino acids. CDR1 and CDR2 from the germline V gene are MNHNS and SASEGT. Trimming left V 4 bases short and J 1 base short, with 11 bases between.